The 24 T cell receptor beta chains listed next were all sequenced from one sample in a study of early T cells in non-severe SARS-CoV-2 infection. TCRdb re-analysed the 5' RACE reads in MiXCR, keeping a single row per CDR3 protein. The sample yields more than 25,000 distinct CDR3 sequences, 5.3% seen once. The specimen sequenced was whole blood. Source of these receptors: an adult who was a healthcare worker with PCR-confirmed SARS-CoV-2 infection or an uninfected control (not recorded which).

This clonotype was seen many times. The chain uses TRBV20-1 and TRBJ2-7; 11 nucleotides align to TRBD2. Trimming cost V 4 bases and J 5 bases; bases outside gene matches: 10. Germline CDR1 DFQATT, CDR2 SNEGSKA (reference sequence). The CDR3 consists of 15 residues. The CDR3 spells CSAIISGRVTDEQYF. CDR3 nucleotide sequence: TGCAGTGCTATAATTAGCGGGAGGGTCACTGACGAGCAGTACTTC.

This clonotype was counted many times. The chain joins TRBV9 to TRBJ2-2; no definite D call. The V gene lost 1 base and the J gene lost 3 bases, with 7 bases spanning the gap. CDR1 and CDR2 (germline): SGDLS, YYNGEE. This CDR3 is 14 amino acids long. In DNA, the CDR3 is TGTGCCAGCAGCGTACTGGGATACACCGGGGAGCTGTTTTTT. It is translated as CASSVLGYTGELFF.

As to this clonotype: One junction end disagrees with the germline gene, perhaps due to a read error. The chain combines TRBV20-1 with TRBJ2-1; 9 bases agree with TRBD1. Germline CDR1 reads DFQATT; CDR2 reads SNEGSKA (reference sequence). The CDR3 consists of 12 residues. In DNA form, the CDR3 reads TGCAGTGCAAGAGGGACAGGGAATGAGCAGTTCTTC. This codes for CSARGTGNEQFF.

This clonotype appeared many times. This chain links TRBV7-2 with TRBJ1-5; D not certain. V was pared by 1 base and J by 1 base, with 5 bases between. CDR1 is SGHTA and CDR2 is FQGNSA in the germline V gene. CDR3 size: 14 residues. Written as DNA, the CDR3 is TGTGCCAGCAGCTTAGAGTCGAGCAATCAGCCCCAGCATTTT. Translating gives CASSLESSNQPQHF.

The chain has TRBV28 and TRBJ1-2; D unresolved. Germline V CDR1 and CDR2: MDHEN, SYDVKM. CDR3 length: 12 residues. The V end was cut by 2 bases, the J end by 8 bases, with 9 bases between. The CDR3 protein is CASSLDDAGYTF. CDR3 sequence (DNA): TGTGCCAGCAGTTTAGACGACGCGGGCTACACCTTC.

The chain recombines TRBV20-1 with TRBJ1-6; no firm D call. The CDR3 is made up of 13 amino acids. Trimming removed 3 bases at V and 8 bases at J, with 11 bases between. CDR1 is DFQATT and CDR2 is SNEGSKA in the germline V gene (reference sequence). In nucleotides, the CDR3 is TGCAGTGCTAGCGAACAGTTCGATTCACCCCTCCACTTT. Encoded protein: CSASEQFDSPLHF.

This clonotype occurred many times. V usage is TRBV7-9 and J usage is TRBJ2-7; D is undetermined. Trimming took 5 bases from V and 4 from J, leaving 9 bases between them. The CDR3 extends over 12 amino acids. Germline lookup yields CDR1 SEHNR and CDR2 FQNEAQ (reference sequence). CDR3 sequence: CASSLDPYEQYF. In DNA, the CDR3 is TGTGCCAGCAGCCTCGATCCGTACGAGCAGTACTTC.

In its sample, this clonotype was seen many times. V gene TRBV4-2 combines with J gene TRBJ1-4; TRBD1 might be the D (5 bases). Germline loops: CDR1 LGHNA, CDR2 YNFKEQ. V dropped 1 base and J dropped 10 bases, with 16 bases sitting between them. This CDR3 contains 15 residues. CDR3 sequence reads: CASSQVGHQRGKLFF. DNA of the CDR3: TGTGCCAGCAGCCAAGTAGGCCATCAAAGGGGAAAACTGTTTTTT.

This clonotype was seen many times. This chain's CDR3 is CASSLLEDSPLHF. The CDR3 nucleotides read TGTGCCAGCAGTTTATTGGAGGATTCACCCCTCCACTTT. The chain joins TRBV28 to TRBJ1-6; D call uncertain. V lost 1 base and J 8 bases, leaving 6 bases between the germline ends. The CDR3 spans 13 residues. Per germline, CDR1 MDHEN and CDR2 SYDVKM. The full variable domain, rest sourced from reference TRBV28 and TRBJ1-6, is DVKVTQSSRYLVKRTGEKVFLECVQDMDHENMFWYRQDPGLGLRLIYFSYDVKMKEKGDIPEGYSVSREKKERFSLILESASTNQTSMYLCASSLLEDSPLHFGNGTRLTVT.

The chain has TRBV6-5 and TRBJ2-2; D possibly uses TRBD1 or TRBD2 (6 bases each). The germline gives CDR1 MNHEY, CDR2 SVGAGI. The CDR3 is 20 residues long. V gave up 5 bases and J gave up 5 bases, with 30 bases separating them. In nucleotides, the CDR3 is TGTGCCAGCAGTCCCCGACCCCCGGGGGCGGGATCCTACCCAACCGGGGAGCTGTTTTTT. It is translated as CASSPRPPGAGSYPTGELFF.

There are many counts of this clonotype. J is TRBJ2-3 and V is TRBV5-1; D gene unclear. Trimming took 4 bases from V and 4 from J, leaving 10 bases between them. CDR3 length equals 13 residues. Per the germline V gene, CDR1 is SGHRS and CDR2 is YFSETQ. The DNA for the CDR3 is TGCGCCAGCAGCCCGGGTAGTTCAGATACGCAGTATTTT. It is translated as CASSPGSSDTQYF. The whole variable domain, remainder taken from reference TRBV5-1 and TRBJ2-3, is KAGVTQTPRYLIKTRGQQVTLSCSPISGHRSVSWYQQTPGQGLQFLFEYFSETQRNKGNFPGRFSGRQFSNSRSEMNVSTLELGDSALYLCASSPGSSDTQYFGPGTRLTVL.

This clonotype was seen many times. The genes are TRBV29-1 and TRBJ2-3; 9 bases are a match to TRBD2. CDR1 is SQVTM and CDR2 is ANQGSEA in the germline V gene. V lost 7 bases to trimming and J lost 1 base; unmatched junction nucleotides: 12. This CDR3 has 16 residues. CDR3 loop: CSGDVRTSEGTDTQYF. The CDR3 coding sequence is TGCAGCGGTGATGTTAGGACTAGCGAAGGCACAGATACGCAGTATTTT.

This clonotype was seen ten or more times. The rearrangement links TRBV29-1 to TRBJ1-1; the D is unclear. The CDR3 contains 14 residues. V lost 3 bases to trimming and J lost 0 bases, with 11 bases between them. Looked up from germline, CDR1 is SQVTM and CDR2 is ANQGSEA. This chain's CDR3 is CSVEAMSMNTEAFF. CDR3 sequence (DNA): TGCAGCGTTGAGGCAATGAGCATGAACACTGAAGCTTTCTTT.

This clonotype showed up many times. The V and J genes are TRBV27 and TRBJ2-2; D is undetermined. Germline lookup yields CDR1 MNHEY and CDR2 SMNVEV (reference sequence). The CDR3 runs 17 residues. The ends were cut back, 7 bases at V and 0 bases at J, with 18 bases in the middle. The CDR3 reads CASTGFGFGANTGELFF. CDR3 DNA sequence: TGTGCCAGCACCGGGTTTGGGTTCGGCGCGAACACCGGGGAGCTGTTTTTT.

This clonotype occurred many times. The chain couples TRBV15 to TRBJ1-4, with a tentative D call TRBD1 (5 bases). Germline V lookup: CDR1 LNHNV, CDR2 YYDKDF (reference sequence). The CDR3 is made up of 14 amino acids. Trimming removed 3 bases from V and 5 bases from J, with 10 bases in between. The CDR3 protein is CATSSDRLNEKLFF. CDR3 bases: TGTGCCACCAGCAGCGACAGATTGAATGAAAAACTGTTTTTT.

Many counts were recorded for this clonotype. In DNA, the CDR3 is TGTGCCAGCAGACCGACAGGGATCACTGAAGCTTTCTTT. This gives the protein CASRPTGITEAFF. The chain carries TRBV6-2 or TRBV6-3 and TRBJ1-1; 7 bases fit TRBD1. Germline V CDR1 and CDR2: MNHEY, SVGEGT. V shed 6 bases and J 4 bases; nucleotides not matched to a gene: 5. The CDR3 has 13 amino acids.

This clonotype showed up just a few times. This CDR3 is CSVGLLGYMDIQYF. DNA of the CDR3: TGCAGCGTAGGCCTATTGGGGTATATGGACATTCAGTACTTC. The chain couples TRBV29-1 to TRBJ2-4; D is ambiguous. Germline V gives CDR1 SQVTM, CDR2 ANQGSEA. V lost 6 bases to trimming and J lost 8 bases, with 20 bases between them. This CDR3 comprises 14 residues.

Many counts were recorded for this clonotype. The chain has TRBV18 and TRBJ1-3; D uncertain. The ends were cut back, 2 bases at V and 0 bases at J, with 17 bases in the middle. This CDR3 region has 18 residues. CDR1 KGHSH and CDR2 LQKENI come from the germline V gene. In DNA form, the CDR3 reads TGTGCCAGCTCACCAATCCGGGGTTCGAGACTCTCTGGAAACACCATATATTTT. Its protein is CASSPIRGSRLSGNTIYF.

Many counts were recorded for this clonotype. This chain connects TRBV3-1 to TRBJ1-4, with D hard to call. CDR1 and CDR2 (germline): LGHDT, YNNKEL (reference sequence). V lost 4 bases and J 10 bases, leaving 10 bases between the germline ends. The CDR3 has 12 amino acids. This chain's CDR3 is CASSLPSGKLFF. In nucleotides, the CDR3 is TGTGCCAGCAGCCTCCCATCCGGAAAACTGTTTTTT. The variable domain in full, with the rest retrieved from reference TRBV3-1 and TRBJ1-4, is DTAVSQTPKYLVTQMGNDKSIKCEQNLGHDTMYWYKQDSKKFLKIMFSYNNKELIINETVPNRFSPKSPDKAHLNLHINSLELGDSAVYFCASSLPSGKLFFGSGTQLSVL.

This clonotype was found many times. This chain links TRBV20-1 with TRBJ2-1; 9 bases align to TRBD2. V dropped 0 bases and J dropped 9; count of bases not matched to a gene: 3. CDR1 is DFQATT, CDR2 SNEGSKA, per germline (reference sequence). This CDR3 has 13 residues. The DNA for the CDR3 is TGCAGTGCTAGAGAGGGACTAGCAGTTGAGCAGTTCTTC. It translates to CSAREGLAVEQFF.

This clonotype was counted ten times or more. J is TRBJ2-7 and V is TRBV7-9, with 8 bases identical to TRBD1. CDR1 SEHNR and CDR2 FQNEAQ come from the germline V gene (reference sequence). The J segment lost 7 bases and the V segment lost 6 bases, leaving 11 bases of the junction unmatched. The CDR3 has 14 residues. CDR3 region: CASSPIDRGREQYF. Here the CDR3 DNA reads TGTGCCAGCAGTCCGATTGACAGGGGTAGAGAGCAGTACTTC.

There are many counts of this clonotype. The genes are TRBV10-3 and TRBJ2-2; 8 bases match TRBD1. Losses at the gene ends were 4 bases for V and 0 bases for J; bases not matched to a gene: 7. Germline CDR1 is ENHRY and CDR2 is SYGVKD. This CDR3 has 17 residues. The CDR3 loop reads CAISGQGADPNTGELFF. In DNA, the CDR3 is TGTGCCATCAGTGGTCAGGGGGCCGACCCGAACACCGGGGAGCTGTTTTTT.

In this sample, this clonotype turned up many times. V and J are TRBV4-3 and TRBJ2-7, with TRBD2 identical over 14 bases. Losses at the gene ends were 1 base for V and 0 bases for J; bases not matched to a gene: 5. The length of the CDR3 is 18 residues. CDR1 and CDR2 from the germline V gene are LGHNA and YSLEER. CDR3 coding DNA: TGCGCCAGCAGCCAAGGGACTAGCGGGAGGCTTATCTCCTACGAGCAGTACTTC. Its translation is CASSQGTSGRLISYEQYF.

This clonotype was picked up many times. The chain joins TRBV7-9 to TRBJ1-1, with a tentative D call TRBD1 (5 bases). V gave up 3 bases and J gave up 5 bases, with 10 bases separating them. Germline V gene sequence: CDR1 SEHNR, CDR2 FQNEAQ (reference sequence). CDR3 length: 13 residues. For the CDR3, the DNA is TGTGCCAGCAGCTTCGAAGGGGAAACTGAAGCTTTCTTT. This encodes CASSFEGETEAFF. Full variable domain (remainder filled in from reference TRBV7-9 and TRBJ1-1): DTGVSQNPRHKITKRGQNVTFRCDPISEHNRLYWYRQTLGQGPEFLTYFQNEAQLEKSRLLSDRFSAERPKGSFSTLEIQRTEQGDSAMYLCASSFEGETEAFFGQGTRLTVV.